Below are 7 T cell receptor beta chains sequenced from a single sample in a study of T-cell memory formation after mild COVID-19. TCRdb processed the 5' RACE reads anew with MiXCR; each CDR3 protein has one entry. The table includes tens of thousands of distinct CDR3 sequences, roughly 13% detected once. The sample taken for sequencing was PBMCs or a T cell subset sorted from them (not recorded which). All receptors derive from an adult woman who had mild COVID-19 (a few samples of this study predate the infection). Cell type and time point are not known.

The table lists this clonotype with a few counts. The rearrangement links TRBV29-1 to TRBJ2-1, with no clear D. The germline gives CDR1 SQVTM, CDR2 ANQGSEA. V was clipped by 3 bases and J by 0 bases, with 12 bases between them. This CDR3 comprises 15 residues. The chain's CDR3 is CSVEGSRSSYNEQFF. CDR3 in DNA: TGCAGCGTTGAGGGCAGCCGAAGCTCCTACAATGAGCAGTTCTTC.

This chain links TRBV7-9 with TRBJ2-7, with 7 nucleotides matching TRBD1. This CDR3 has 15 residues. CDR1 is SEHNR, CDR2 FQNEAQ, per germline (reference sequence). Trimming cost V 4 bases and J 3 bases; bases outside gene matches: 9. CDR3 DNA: TGTGCCAGCAGCTGGGCACAGGGGCAAAACTACGAGCAGTACTTC. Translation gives CASSWAQGQNYEQYF.

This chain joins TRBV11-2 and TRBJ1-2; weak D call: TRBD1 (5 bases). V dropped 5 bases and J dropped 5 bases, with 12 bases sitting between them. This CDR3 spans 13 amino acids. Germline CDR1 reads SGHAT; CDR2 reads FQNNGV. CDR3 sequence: CASSAPQGYGYTF. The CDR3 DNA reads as TGTGCCAGCAGCGCCCCGCAGGGTTATGGCTACACCTTC.

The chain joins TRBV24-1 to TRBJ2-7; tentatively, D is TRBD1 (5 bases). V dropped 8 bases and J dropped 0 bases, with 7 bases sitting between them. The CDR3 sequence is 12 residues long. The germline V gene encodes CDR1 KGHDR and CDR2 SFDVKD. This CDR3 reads CATNRYSYEQYF. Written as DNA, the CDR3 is TGTGCCACCAACAGGTACTCCTACGAGCAGTACTTC.

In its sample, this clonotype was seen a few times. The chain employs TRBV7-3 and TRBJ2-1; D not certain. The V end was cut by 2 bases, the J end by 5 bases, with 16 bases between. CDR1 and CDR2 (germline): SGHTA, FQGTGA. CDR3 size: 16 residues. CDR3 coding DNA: TGTGCCAGCAGCTTAGGGTCCACTCGGAGTAACAATGAGCAGTTCTTC. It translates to CASSLGSTRSNNEQFF. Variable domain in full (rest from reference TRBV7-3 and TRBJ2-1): GAGVSQTPSNKVTEKGKYVELRCDPISGHTALYWYRQSLGQGPEFLIYFQGTGAADDSGLPNDRFFAVRPEGSVSTLKIQRTERGDSAVYLCASSLGSTRSNNEQFFGPGTRLTVL.

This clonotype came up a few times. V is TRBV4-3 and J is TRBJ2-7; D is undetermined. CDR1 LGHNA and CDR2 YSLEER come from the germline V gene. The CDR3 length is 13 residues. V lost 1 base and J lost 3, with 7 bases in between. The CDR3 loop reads CASSQAIGYEQYF. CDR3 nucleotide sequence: TGCGCCAGCAGCCAAGCCATAGGCTACGAGCAGTACTTC.

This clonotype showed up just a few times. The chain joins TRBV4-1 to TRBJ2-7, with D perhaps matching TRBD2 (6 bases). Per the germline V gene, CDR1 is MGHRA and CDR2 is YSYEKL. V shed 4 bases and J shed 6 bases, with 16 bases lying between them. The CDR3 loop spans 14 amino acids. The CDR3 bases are TGCGCCAGCAGCCCGGCACTAGCAATCGCCGAGCAGTACTTC. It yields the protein CASSPALAIAEQYF.